The entry that follows covers one TCR beta chain sequence. Antigen unknown. Deletions cut 6 bases from V and 5 bases from J, with 20 bases between. Germline V gene lookup returns CDR1 SGHAT and CDR2 FQNNGV. There are 16 residues in the CDR3. This table comes from immunoSEQ multiplex PCR, and its TCRdb copy is limited to in-frame clones, with some not included. The profile shows about a million clones, approximately 70% of them singletons. This sample was included in a study of shared clonotypes between healthy human individuals. Study-level results: Researchers found naive subsets generally carried larger estimated richness than memory subsets.

The source material was memory CD4+ T cells sorted from blood. Specified subset: CD45RA-negative fraction. The rearrangement links TRBV11-2 to TRBJ2-1; TRBD2 is a possible D gene (6 bases). The TCR was taken from a man aged 18 to 35 in good health. CDR3 protein: CASSPPPGLGDNEQFF. DNA of the CDR3: TGTGCCAGCAGTCCCCCTCCGGGACTGGGCGACAATGAGCAGTTCTTC.